One and the same sample provided the 28 T cell receptor beta chains below, sequenced in a study of T cells in tumors and immune-related adverse events. Assay used: immunoSEQ multiplex PCR; TCRdb lists only in-frame clones, some missing. The sample shows about 22,000 clones, 80% to 95% of them seen only once. Sample: lymph node tissue, taken from a patient treated with anti-PD-1 therapy. These TCRs come from a female donor with metastatic renal cell carcinoma.

This sequence joins TRBV2 and TRBJ1-5; the D gene is possibly TRBD1 (6 bases). V dropped 2 bases and J dropped 6 bases, with 11 bases sitting between them. CDR1 is SNHLY and CDR2 is FYNNEI in the germline V gene. CDR3 length equals 14 residues. The CDR3 bases are TGTGCCAGCAGTGAACAGGGGACCAGTCAGCCCCAGCATTTT. Translating it yields CASSEQGTSQPQHF.

The chain joins TRBV14 to TRBJ1-2; 7 bases match TRBD1. This CDR3 is 13 amino acids long. V lost 1 base to trimming and J lost 7 bases; unmatched junction nucleotides: 3. Germline-derived CDR1 and CDR2 are SGHDN and FVKESK. CDR3 in amino acids: CASSQVRGGGYTF. CDR3 sequence (DNA): TGTGCCAGCAGCCAAGTCAGGGGGGGTGGCTACACCTTC.

The chain employs TRBV2 and TRBJ2-3; the match to TRBD1 covers 7 bases. Germline CDR1 SNHLY, CDR2 FYNNEI. The ends lost 6 bases at V and 3 bases at J; junction bases unmatched: 9. The CDR3 runs 15 residues. The CDR3 here is CASRLGQSKTDTQYF. The CDR3 nucleotides are TGTGCCAGCAGATTGGGACAGTCGAAAACAGATACGCAGTATTTT.

This chain connects TRBV12-5 to TRBJ2-7, with a tentative D call TRBD1 (6 bases). CDR1 LGHNT and CDR2 FRNRAP come from the germline V gene. Trimming removed 4 bases from V and 6 bases from J, with 19 bases in between. The CDR3 is made up of 15 amino acids. This chain's CDR3 is CASGSVLGATGEQYF. The CDR3 DNA reads as TGTGCTAGTGGTTCCGTTTTGGGGGCGACTGGCGAGCAGTACTTC.

The chain recombines TRBV11-3 with TRBJ1-6; D is undetermined. The ends were cut back, 1 base at V and 9 bases at J, with 10 bases in the middle. CDR3 length: 14 residues. In germline, CDR1 is SGHNT, CDR2 YENEEA. CDR3 protein: CASSLGLEGSPLHF. The CDR3 nucleotides read TGTGCCAGCAGCTTAGGGCTGGAAGGTTCACCCCTCCACTTT.

This rearrangement joins TRBV6-4 to TRBJ2-1, with 9 bases fitting TRBD1. The ends lost 2 bases at V and 7 bases at J; junction bases unmatched: 9. Germline V gene data show CDR1 as MRHNA and CDR2 as SNTAGT. The CDR3 has 16 amino acids. CDR3 protein: CASSDTPGTGNNEQFF. CDR3 DNA: TGTGCCAGCAGTGACACCCCTGGGACAGGGAATAATGAGCAGTTCTTC.

V and J are TRBV6-5 and TRBJ2-3; D unresolved. V was pared by 0 bases and J by 2 bases, with 9 bases between. The CDR3 has 15 amino acids. CDR1 and CDR2 from the germline V gene are MNHEY and SVGAGI. CDR3 amino acids: CASSYSNYPTDTQYF. The CDR3 DNA sequence: TGTGCCAGCAGTTACTCGAACTATCCCACAGATACGCAGTATTTT.

This chain uses TRBV5-1 with TRBJ1-1; 12 bases are a match to TRBD1. With V trimmed by 2 bases and J by 3 bases, 14 bases remained unmatched. CDR3 size: 19 residues. The germline gives CDR1 SGHRS, CDR2 YFSETQ. In DNA, the CDR3 is TGCGCCAGCAGCTTCGGGACAGGGGGCGCGGGGAGGATAGACACTGAAGCTTTCTTT. Amino acid sequence: CASSFGTGGAGRIDTEAFF.

J is TRBJ2-5 and V is TRBV5-4; 7 nucleotides align to TRBD1. V dropped 5 bases and J dropped 2; count of bases not matched to a gene: 9. CDR1 is SGHNT and CDR2 is YYREEE in the germline V gene (reference sequence). The CDR3 loop spans 15 amino acids. The CDR3 region has the DNA TGTGCCAGCAGTTCGGGACAGCAGAGTCAAGAGACCCAGTACTTC. This gives the protein CASSSGQQSQETQYF.

Here the CDR3 DNA reads TGTGCCAGCCGCCCTAGCGGGGGGATGAGCTCCTACGAGCAGTACTTC. It translates to CASRPSGGMSSYEQYF. The V gene is TRBV18, the J gene TRBJ2-7; 11 nucleotides match TRBD2. J gave up 0 bases and V 8 bases, and 9 bases lay outside the gene matches. Looked up from germline, CDR1 is KGHSH and CDR2 is LQKENI. The CDR3 is made up of 16 amino acids.

This clone was seen only once. This rearrangement joins TRBV7-8 to TRBJ1-2; D uncertain. The ends were cut back, 5 bases at V and 4 bases at J, with 14 bases in the middle. This CDR3 region has 14 residues. Germline-derived CDR1 and CDR2 are SGHVS and FQNEAQ. CDR3 nucleotide sequence: TGTGCCAGCAGCATAACCAGAGAAACCTATGGCTACACCTTC. It is translated as CASSITRETYGYTF.

V usage is TRBV6-6 and J usage is TRBJ1-6; D not certain. Trimming stripped 6 bases from V and 7 bases from J, with 10 bases between. Germline loops: CDR1 MNHNY, CDR2 SVGAGI (reference sequence). The CDR3 contains 13 residues. As DNA, the CDR3 is TGTGCCAGCAGCCCGGAGGGAAATTCACCCCTCCACTTT. Its translation: CASSPEGNSPLHF.

This clone was observed a single time. The chain combines TRBV30 with TRBJ1-1; possible D gene TRBD1, 5 bases. Germline V gives CDR1 GTSNPN, CDR2 SVGIG (reference sequence). The CDR3 is 14 amino acids. Trimming took 4 bases from V and 4 from J, leaving 16 bases between them. CDR3 sequence reads: CAWNRYGGGTEAFF. The CDR3 region has the DNA TGTGCCTGGAATAGGTACGGTGGGGGCACTGAAGCTTTCTTT.

V gene TRBV19 combines with J gene TRBJ2-2; maybe TRBD1 (6 bases). The CDR3 is made up of 14 amino acids. The ends were cut back, 7 bases at V and 2 bases at J, with 11 bases in the middle. CDR1 and CDR2 from the germline V gene are LNHDA and SQIVND (reference sequence). CDR3: CASTPDRNTGELFF. Written as DNA, the CDR3 is TGTGCCAGTACCCCGGACAGAAACACCGGGGAGCTGTTTTTT.

This chain connects TRBV5-1 to TRBJ2-4, with D perhaps matching TRBD1 (5 bases). This CDR3 region has 17 residues. Trimming left V 1 base short and J 7 bases short, with 21 bases between. Germline assignment: CDR1 SGHRS and CDR2 YFSETQ. Here the CDR3 DNA reads TGCGCCAGCAGCTTGCATGCAGGCTCTGCACAGGCGAACATTCAGTACTTC. This encodes CASSLHAGSAQANIQYF.

This clone was seen once. The rearrangement links TRBV10-2 to TRBJ2-5; D gene uncertain. The V gene lost 3 bases and the J gene lost 9 bases, with 11 bases spanning the gap. Germline CDR1 reads WSHSY; CDR2 reads SAAADI. This CDR3 contains 12 residues. The CDR3 bases are TGCGCCAGCAGTGACCTGTTACATCCCCAGTACTTC. This gives the protein CASSDLLHPQYF.

The chain carries TRBV28 and TRBJ1-5; 9 positions match TRBD1. J was trimmed by 2 bases and V by 5 bases; bases with no gene match: 4. This CDR3 is built from 15 residues. Germline V gene data show CDR1 as MDHEN and CDR2 as SYDVKM. CDR3 amino acids: CASSKQGAGNQPQHF. The CDR3 region has the DNA TGTGCCAGCAGTAAACAGGGGGCAGGCAATCAGCCCCAGCATTTT.

The V call is TRBV7-9, the J call TRBJ1-4; TRBD1 agrees at 8 bases. This CDR3 spans 14 amino acids. The ends lost 4 bases at V and 5 bases at J; junction bases unmatched: 3. Germline values: CDR1 SEHNR, CDR2 FQNEAQ (reference sequence). CDR3 coding DNA: TGTGCCAGCAGCTCGACAGGGGACAATGAAAAACTGTTTTTT. Translation: CASSSTGDNEKLFF.

The chain carries TRBV5-1 and TRBJ2-2, with a possible D match to TRBD1 (6 bases). The germline V gene has CDR1 SGHRS and CDR2 YFSETQ. This CDR3 is 15 amino acids long. V was pared by 1 base and J by 4 bases, with 11 bases between. The CDR3 sequence: CASSLLDSLTGELFF. CDR3 DNA: TGCGCCAGCAGCTTGTTGGACAGCCTCACCGGGGAGCTGTTTTTT.

The gene calls are TRBV7-8 and TRBJ2-1; D gene uncertain. Trimming pared 5 bases from V and 7 bases from J, leaving 15 bases between. The CDR3 runs to 14 residues. Germline V gene data show CDR1 as SGHVS and CDR2 as FQNEAQ. The CDR3 DNA reads as TGTGCCAGCAGCCAAAGGACCCGCCAGAATGAGCAGTTCTTC. This encodes CASSQRTRQNEQFF.

This chain links TRBV18 with TRBJ2-3; tentative D call: TRBD2 (5 bases). The CDR3 spans 17 residues. Trimming removed 0 bases from V and 5 bases from J, with 18 bases in between. The germline CDR1 and CDR2 sequences are KGHSH and LQKENI. For the CDR3, the DNA is TGTGCCAGCTCACCACCCCGGGGTAGCGAGGCCCAAGATACGCAGTATTTT. Its protein is CASSPPRGSEAQDTQYF. Full variable domain (remainder filled in from reference TRBV18 and TRBJ2-3): NAGVMQNPRHLVRRRGQEARLRCSPMKGHSHVYWYRQLPEEGLKFMVYLQKENIIDESGMPKERFSAEFPKEGPSILRIQQVVRGDSAAYFCASSPPRGSEAQDTQYFGPGTRLTVL.

The sample holds one count of this clone. The V gene is TRBV6-6, the J gene TRBJ1-1; 8 bases match TRBD1. V shed 5 bases and J 3 bases; nucleotides not matched to a gene: 8. The CDR3 sequence is 15 residues long. CDR1 and CDR2 (germline): MNHNY, SVGAGI (reference sequence). The CDR3 is CASSRWDRRDTEAFF. The CDR3 DNA is TGTGCCAGCAGTCGCTGGGACAGGAGGGACACTGAAGCTTTCTTT.

A single count supports this clone. This chain links TRBV4-1 with TRBJ2-3; 12 positions agree with TRBD2. Germline loops: CDR1 MGHRA, CDR2 YSYEKL. CDR3 length: 16 residues. Trimming cost V 1 base and J 5 bases; bases outside gene matches: 4. CDR3 DNA sequence: TGCGCCAGCAGCCAAGTCCAGACTAGCGGGGGAGATACGCAGTATTTT. It codes for CASSQVQTSGGDTQYF.

This clone was counted only a few times. The chain employs TRBV30 and TRBJ1-1, with D tentatively TRBD1 (5 bases). CDR3 length equals 14 residues. V gave up 2 bases and J gave up 1 base, with 11 bases separating them. Germline-derived CDR1 and CDR2 are GTSNPN and SVGIG (reference sequence). The CDR3 reads CAWSTGHQNTEAFF. CDR3 sequence (DNA): TGTGCCTGGAGTACTGGACATCAGAACACTGAAGCTTTCTTT.

The V and J genes are TRBV15 and TRBJ2-1, with D tentatively TRBD1 (7 bases). V lost 6 bases and J 9 bases, leaving 15 bases between the germline ends. The CDR3 consists of 13 residues. Per germline, CDR1 LNHNV and CDR2 YYDKDF (reference sequence). CDR3 in DNA: TGTGCCACCAGTTCTCAGGGGGGTAGTGAGCAGTTCTTC. Translated, it gives CATSSQGGSEQFF.

This chain connects TRBV4-1 to TRBJ1-1; tentative D call: TRBD1 (5 bases). V was trimmed by 0 bases and J by 1 base, leaving 9 bases between them. This CDR3 has 15 residues. Germline values: CDR1 MGHRA, CDR2 YSYEKL. The CDR3: CASSQDSGWNTEAFF. The CDR3 region has the DNA TGCGCCAGCAGCCAAGATTCAGGGTGGAACACTGAAGCTTTCTTT.

This rearrangement joins TRBV28 to TRBJ2-1, with 10 nucleotides matching TRBD2. In germline, CDR1 is MDHEN, CDR2 SYDVKM. V dropped 3 bases and J dropped 0; count of bases not matched to a gene: 17. CDR3 length equals 21 residues. For the CDR3, the DNA is TGTGCCAGCAGTTTTGATCATCGAGCGGGAGGGCAAAGGAGCTCCTACAATGAGCAGTTCTTC. Amino acid sequence: CASSFDHRAGGQRSSYNEQFF.

The chain joins TRBV4-2 to TRBJ2-5; D uncertain. There are 14 residues in the CDR3. The V gene's germline CDR1 is LGHNA and CDR2 YNFKEQ. The V gene lost 4 bases and the J gene lost 3 bases, with 12 bases spanning the gap. The CDR3 DNA is TGTGCCAGCAGCCTCCTCGGATCTAAAGAGACCCAGTACTTC. Protein sequence: CASSLLGSKETQYF.